Presented here are 19 T cell receptor beta chains from one specimen sequenced in a study of post-analysis software for immune sequencing data. TCR beta libraries were prepared from cDNA with unique molecular identifiers. TCRdb independently ran MiXCR on the PCR reads; one entry per CDR3 protein. The data hold hundreds of thousands of distinct CDR3 sequences, with under 70% observed a single time. Antigen specificity for these receptors is unknown. Regarding the study as a whole: Roughly five TRBV segments were more frequent in patients than controls; TRBV5-6, TRBV5-1 and TRBV20-1 belonged to this group.

Material for sequencing was blood. The receptors here all came from a girl between 10 and 17 years old with multiple sclerosis.

This chain connects TRBV20-1 to TRBJ2-1, with D uncertain. There are 13 residues in the CDR3. Trimming cost V 2 bases and J 3 bases, with 8 bases left between them. Germline assignment: CDR1 DFQATT and CDR2 SNEGSKA (reference sequence). This CDR3 reads CSARHSFYNEQFF. In DNA form, the CDR3 reads TGCAGTGCTAGACACAGCTTCTACAATGAGCAGTTCTTC.

The chain employs TRBV10-3 and TRBJ1-2, with a tentative D call TRBD1 (5 bases). CDR3 length: 14 amino acids. Looked up from germline, CDR1 is ENHRY and CDR2 is SYGVKD. The germline V and J ends were trimmed by 6 bases and 3 bases, with 14 bases remaining between them. The DNA of the CDR3 is TGTGCCATCAGACCGGGACGTTCGGACTATGGCTACACCTTC. Protein: CAIRPGRSDYGYTF.

The chain recombines TRBV29-1 with TRBJ1-2; 9 nucleotides line up with TRBD1. V was pared by 5 bases and J by 7 bases, with 2 bases of the junction left unmatched. The CDR3 is made up of 11 amino acids. In germline, CDR1 is SQVTM, CDR2 ANQGSEA. The CDR3 DNA reads as TGCAGCGTTACAGGGGGCTTTGGCTACACCTTC. As protein: CSVTGGFGYTF.

J is TRBJ1-2 and V is TRBV7-3, with D maybe TRBD1 (6 bases). The germline CDR1 and CDR2 sequences are SGHTA and FQGTGA. Trimming took off 2 bases at V and 7 bases at J, with 11 bases between the two ends. The CDR3 contains 13 residues. The CDR3 spells CASSLFSGVGYTF. DNA of the CDR3: TGTGCCAGCAGCTTATTCTCAGGGGTTGGCTACACCTTC.

In this sample, this clonotype turned up a few times. This chain uses TRBV12-3 or TRBV12-4 with TRBJ2-1, with 10 bases fitting TRBD2. V gave up 4 bases and J gave up 4 bases; unmatched junction bases: 10. This CDR3 is built from 17 residues. The CDR3 coding sequence is TGTGCCAGCAGTTCTCCCTTAGCGGGGGGTCCTTACAATGAGCAGTTCTTC. Protein product: CASSSPLAGGPYNEQFF.

The V and J genes are TRBV4-1 and TRBJ2-5; the D is unclear. Matching the DNA end better, TRBJ2-7 makes the J call doubtful. Germline assignment: CDR1 MGHRA and CDR2 YSYEKL. The CDR3 length is 13 residues. This CDR3 reads CASSPDLAYEQYF. CDR3 coding DNA: TGCGCCAGCAGCCCAGACCTGGCCTACGAGCAGTACTTC.

This clonotype has just a few counts. The CDR3 region has the DNA TGTGCCAGCACCCGGACAGGGAGAGACAATGAGCAGTTCTTC. Its translation: CASTRTGRDNEQFF. The chain couples TRBV5-5 to TRBJ2-1, with TRBD1 matching over 8 bases. This CDR3 comprises 14 residues. Unmatched junction bases numbered 7, after V lost 6 bases and J lost 5 bases. Germline CDR1 is SGHKS and CDR2 is YYEKEE (reference sequence). Filled out from reference TRBV5-5 and TRBJ2-1, the complete variable domain reads DAGVTQSPTHLIKTRGQQVTLRCSPISGHKSVSWYQQVLGQGPQFIFQYYEKEERGRGNFPDRFSARQFPNYSSELNVNALLLGDSALYLCASTRTGRDNEQFFGPGTRLTVL.

The rearrangement links TRBV5-1 to TRBJ2-5, with D perhaps TRBD2 (6 bases). Germline-derived CDR1 and CDR2 are SGHRS and YFSETQ. The CDR3 length is 17 residues. Deletions cut 2 bases from V and 2 bases from J, with 19 bases between. CDR3 in amino acids: CASSFRWSGVEQETQYF. The CDR3 region has the DNA TGCGCCAGCAGCTTTCGCTGGTCGGGGGTTGAGCAAGAGACCCAGTACTTC.

This clonotype came up a few times. DNA for the CDR3: TGCGCCAGCAGCTTGGATGGTGACCAGCCCCAGCATTTT. It codes for CASSLDGDQPQHF. The chain uses TRBV5-1 and TRBJ1-5; D not resolved. CDR3 length: 13 amino acids. V lost 0 bases to trimming and J lost 7 bases, with 8 bases between them. Germline loops: CDR1 SGHRS, CDR2 YFSETQ. The whole variable domain, remainder taken from reference TRBV5-1 and TRBJ1-5, is KAGVTQTPRYLIKTRGQQVTLSCSPISGHRSVSWYQQTPGQGLQFLFEYFSETQRNKGNFPGRFSGRQFSNSRSEMNVSTLELGDSALYLCASSLDGDQPQHFGDGTRLSIL.

The V gene is TRBV29-1, the J gene TRBJ1-4; possibly TRBD1 for D (5 bases). This CDR3 has 13 residues. The V gene's germline CDR1 is SQVTM and CDR2 ANQGSEA. Trimming shortened V by 7 bases and J by 7 bases, and 16 bases separated the two germline ends. The DNA for the CDR3 is TGCAGCGCGTTCTTTGGCGGGGGTGAAAAACTGTTTTTT. It codes for CSAFFGGGEKLFF.

This chain uses TRBV7-8 with TRBJ2-7, with TRBD1 matching 9 bases. J was trimmed by 6 bases and V by 1 base; bases with no gene match: 7. The CDR3 loop spans 15 amino acids. Germline V gene sequence: CDR1 SGHVS, CDR2 FQNEAQ. The CDR3 nucleotides read TGTGCCAGCAGCTTAGGGGGGACAGGGATTCCCGAGCAGTACTTC. Translation gives CASSLGGTGIPEQYF.

The chain employs TRBV10-3 and TRBJ1-2; 9 nucleotides line up with TRBD1. The CDR3 spans 14 residues. CDR1 is ENHRY and CDR2 is SYGVKD in the germline V gene. The junction had 6 bases not matched to a gene; V was cut back by 2 bases and J by 8 bases. DNA of the CDR3: TGTGCCATCAGTGAGAATGACAGGGGGAGGGGCTACACCTTC. It codes for CAISENDRGRGYTF.

V is TRBV5-5 and J is TRBJ2-5; 7 bases line up with TRBD2. With V trimmed by 4 bases and J by 5 bases, 8 bases remained unmatched. CDR3 length: 14 residues. Germline-derived CDR1 and CDR2 are SGHKS and YYEKEE (reference sequence). CDR3 in amino acids: CASSRDYRRETQYF. The CDR3 coding sequence is TGTGCCAGCAGCCGGGACTATAGGCGGGAGACCCAGTACTTC.

This clonotype was counted a single time. This rearrangement joins TRBV7-9 to TRBJ2-7; TRBD2 matches at 8 bases. With 1 base clipped from V and 6 bases from J, the junction kept 8 bases outside the gene matches. CDR3 length: 15 amino acids. The germline gives CDR1 SEHNR, CDR2 FQNEAQ (reference sequence). The CDR3 spells CASSLGAGVVGEQYF. The CDR3 coding sequence is TGTGCCAGCAGCTTAGGAGCGGGAGTAGTGGGCGAGCAGTACTTC.

The rearrangement links TRBV12-3 or TRBV12-4 to TRBJ2-7; TRBD2 agrees at 13 bases. J gave up 2 bases and V 9 bases, and 7 bases lay outside the gene matches. This CDR3 region has 15 residues. CDR3 in amino acids: CARENGTSGAYEQYF. As DNA, the CDR3 is TGTGCCAGGGAGAACGGGACTAGCGGGGCCTACGAGCAGTACTTC.

This clonotype was picked up a small number of times. J is TRBJ1-4 and V is TRBV7-9, with 8 bases matching TRBD1. The CDR3 has 12 amino acids. CDR1 SEHNR and CDR2 FQNEAQ come from the germline V gene (reference sequence). After removal of 10 bases from V and 8 bases from J, the junction contained 6 bases not matched to a gene. CDR3 in DNA: TGTGCCATCCCGGGACAGGACGAAAAACTGTTTTTT. Translation gives CAIPGQDEKLFF.

Turning to this clonotype: This could be a read error, since a much larger clone is one nucleotide away. J is TRBJ2-7 and V is TRBV28; D call uncertain. The CDR3 consists of 14 residues. From germline, CDR1 is MDHEN and CDR2 SYDVKM. In DNA form, the CDR3 reads TGTGCCAGCAGCTTGTCTCACTACCTCTACGGGCAGTACTTC. Translation: CASSLSHYLYGQYF.

The rearrangement links TRBV4-1 to TRBJ2-3, with D hard to call. In germline, CDR1 is MGHRA, CDR2 YSYEKL. The CDR3 is made up of 15 amino acids. Trimming left V 1 base short and J 0 bases short, with 8 bases between. CDR3 loop: CASSQVAESTDTQYF. As DNA, the CDR3 is TGCGCCAGCAGCCAAGTCGCGGAGAGCACAGATACGCAGTATTTT.

This chain joins TRBV6-4 and TRBJ2-3; D is possibly TRBD1 (5 bases). CDR3 size: 15 residues. The V gene lost 10 bases and the J gene lost 0 bases, with 17 bases spanning the gap. Germline values: CDR1 MRHNA, CDR2 SNTAGT. The DNA of the CDR3 is TGTGCCACATCGACAGAAGGAACTAGCACAGATACGCAGTATTTT. Its translation is CATSTEGTSTDTQYF.